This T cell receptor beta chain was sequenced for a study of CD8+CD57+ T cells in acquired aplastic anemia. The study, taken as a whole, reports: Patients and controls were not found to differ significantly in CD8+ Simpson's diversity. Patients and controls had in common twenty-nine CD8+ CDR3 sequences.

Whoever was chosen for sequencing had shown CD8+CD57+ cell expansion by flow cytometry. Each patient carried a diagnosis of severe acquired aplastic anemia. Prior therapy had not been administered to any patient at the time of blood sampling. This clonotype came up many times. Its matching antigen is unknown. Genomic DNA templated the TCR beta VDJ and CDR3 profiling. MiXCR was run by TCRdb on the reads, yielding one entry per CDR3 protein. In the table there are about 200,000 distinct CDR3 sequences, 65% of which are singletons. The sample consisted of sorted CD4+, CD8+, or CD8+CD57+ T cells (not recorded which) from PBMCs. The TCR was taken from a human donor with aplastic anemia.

CDR3 DNA sequence: TGTGCCAGCAGCAGGACAGGCGGCTACGAGCAGTACTTC. Encoded protein: CASSRTGGYEQYF. The V call is TRBV7-2, the J call TRBJ2-7; 7 nucleotides agree with TRBD1. Losses at the gene ends were 5 bases for V and 3 bases for J; bases not matched to a gene: 4. This CDR3 spans 13 amino acids. Germline-derived CDR1 and CDR2 are SGHTA and FQGNSA. Looking up the rest from reference TRBV7-2 and TRBJ2-7 gives the full variable domain: GAGVSQSPSNKVTEKGKDVELRCDPISGHTALYWYRQSLGQGLEFLIYFQGNSAPDKSGLPSDRFSAERTGGSVSTLTIQRTQQEDSAVYLCASSRTGGYEQYFGPGTRLTVT.